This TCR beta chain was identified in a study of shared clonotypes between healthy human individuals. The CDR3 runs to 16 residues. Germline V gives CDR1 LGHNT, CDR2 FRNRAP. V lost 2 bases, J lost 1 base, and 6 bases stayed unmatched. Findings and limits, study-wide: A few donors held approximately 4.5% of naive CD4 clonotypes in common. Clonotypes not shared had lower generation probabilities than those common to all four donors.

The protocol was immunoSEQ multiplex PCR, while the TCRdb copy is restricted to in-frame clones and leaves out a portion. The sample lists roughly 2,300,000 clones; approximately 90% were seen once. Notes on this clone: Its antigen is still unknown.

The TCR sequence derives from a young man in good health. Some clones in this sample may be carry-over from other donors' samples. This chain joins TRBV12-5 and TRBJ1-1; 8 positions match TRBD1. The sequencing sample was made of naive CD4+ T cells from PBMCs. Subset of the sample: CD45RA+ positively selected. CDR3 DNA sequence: TGTGCTAGTGGTTTGCTACAGGGGGGTGCGAACACTGAAGCTTTCTTT. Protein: CASGLLQGGANTEAFF.